This TCR beta chain was profiled in a study of T cell changes during pregnancy in multiple sclerosis. This table comes from immunoSEQ multiplex PCR, and its TCRdb copy is limited to in-frame clones, with some not included. This sample has approximately 27,000 clones, with less than 90% found just once. V trimming: 6 bases; J trimming: 1 base; junction bases outside the gene matches: 6. Per germline, CDR1 LNHDA and CDR2 SQIVND (reference sequence). CDR3 length: 16 amino acids. The source of this sequence is a female donor with multiple sclerosis, enrolled in a pregnancy study. Sequencing used CD8+ T cells from peripheral blood mononuclear cells, obtained before pregnancy. The rearrangement joins TRBV19 to TRBJ1-2; 12 bases are a match to TRBD1. This chain's CDR3 is CASSGDRGPHNYGYTF. DNA for the CDR3: TGTGCCAGTAGCGGGGACAGGGGGCCGCATAACTATGGCTACACCTTC.